The 2 T cell receptor beta chains reported below all come from one sample, sequenced in a study of blood T cells in healthy people across ages (dated by TCRdb to between 2015 and 2017). To prepare the library, 5' RACE was applied. The sequencer was an Illumina HiSeq 2500. A second roughly 6 to 12 cycle PCR used a sample-barcoded 5' primer and a J-beta primer mix. TCRdb reprocessing: public reads trimmed at Q25 with fastp, clones called with MiXCR, in-frame beta chains kept. Every distinct CDR3 protein forms one entry, paired with its most common genes and DNA. The sample table shows hundreds of thousands of distinct CDR3 sequences, and over 45% are seen once. The ten top clones hold 30% to 40% of the sample. The specimen was blood. Receptors were obtained from a woman aged 55-75 years in good health.

The chain is built from TRBV2 and TRBJ2-5; D remains ambiguous. Trimming took 10 bases from V and 0 from J, leaving 12 bases between them. The CDR3 has 13 residues. Germline V gene lookup returns CDR1 SNHLY and CDR2 FYNNEI. CDR3 bases: TGTGCCACCGCGCTGGGCAACCAAGAGACCCAGTACTTC. Translating gives CATALGNQETQYF.

The chain employs TRBV11-2 and TRBJ2-4; D unresolved. Trimming left V 3 bases short and J 13 bases short, with 16 bases between. The V gene's germline CDR1 is SGHAT and CDR2 FQNNGV. The CDR3 is made up of 13 amino acids. The CDR3 sequence: CASSFPGPQEQYF. CDR3 DNA: TGTGCCAGCAGCTTCCCCGGGCCCCAGGAGCAGTACTTC. Full variable domain (missing parts from reference TRBV11-2 and TRBJ2-4): EAGVAQSPRYKIIEKRQSVAFWCNPISGHATLYWYQQILGQGPKLLIQFQNNGVVDDSQLPKDRFSAERLKGVDSTLKIQPAKLEDSAVYLCASSFPGPQEQYFGAGTRLSVL.